These 32 T cell receptor beta chains came from one sample sequenced in a study of blood T cell repertoires in COVID-19. Clones were read by immunoSEQ multiplex PCR, and TCRdb kept only the in-frame ones, dropping some. Of 200,000 or so clones detected, about four fifths appear once; the ten largest clones hold about 1.3%. Specimen: PBMCs or T cells enriched from blood (not recorded which). These receptors came from a woman aged 40 to 50 with acute COVID-19.

The chain links TRBV2 to TRBJ2-1; possibly TRBD2 for D (5 bases). In germline, CDR1 is SNHLY, CDR2 FYNNEI. The V and J ends lost 2 bases and 6 bases respectively, with 5 bases between them. CDR3 length: 12 residues. CDR3: CASSELANEQFF. CDR3 in DNA: TGTGCCAGCAGTGAACTAGCCAATGAGCAGTTCTTC.

The rearrangement links TRBV18 to TRBJ2-5; 7 nucleotides agree with TRBD2. The CDR3 covers 14 residues. After removal of 1 base from V and 5 bases from J, the junction contained 4 bases not matched to a gene. CDR1 and CDR2 (germline): KGHSH, LQKENI. The CDR3 protein is CASSPLLATETQYF. DNA for the CDR3: TGTGCCAGCTCACCACTACTAGCGACCGAGACCCAGTACTTC.

This clone was counted only a few times. The chain couples TRBV28 to TRBJ2-1; D possibly corresponds to TRBD2 (5 bases). Looked up from germline, CDR1 is MDHEN and CDR2 is SYDVKM. This CDR3 has 19 residues. V was shortened by 2 bases and J by 0 bases, with 20 bases between the two germline ends. The CDR3, as DNA: TGTGCCAGCAGTTTAATGGTGGGAGCCGAGATAAGCTCCTACAATGAGCAGTTCTTC. As protein: CASSLMVGAEISSYNEQFF.

This chain links TRBV29-1 with TRBJ2-3; 9 bases agree with TRBD2. Germline trimming cut 4 bases from V and 7 bases from J; bases unmatched to any gene: 3. Germline V lookup: CDR1 SQVTM, CDR2 ANQGSEA. The CDR3 consists of 12 residues. CDR3 residues: CSVGGGANTQYF. The CDR3 region has the DNA TGCAGCGTTGGCGGGGGGGCAAATACGCAGTATTTT.

This clone was seen more than once but under ten times. The rearrangement uses TRBV2 and TRBJ1-5; tentative D call: TRBD1 (6 bases). The V end was cut by 6 bases, the J end by 12 bases, with 12 bases between. The CDR3 length is 11 residues. Germline V gene data show CDR1 as SNHLY and CDR2 as FYNNEI. CDR3 DNA sequence: TGTGCCAGCAGAACCGGGACAATCCAGCATTTT. This codes for CASRTGTIQHF. The whole variable domain, filled in from reference TRBV2 and TRBJ1-5, reads EPEVTQTPSHQVTQMGQEVILRCVPISNHLYFYWYRQILGQKVEFLVSFYNNEISEKSEIFDDQFSVERPDGSNFTLKIRSTKLEDSAMYFCASRTGTIQHFGDGTRLSIL.

The rearrangement uses TRBV30 and TRBJ2-7; 7 nucleotides align to TRBD2. The junction had 10 bases not matched to a gene; V was cut back by 8 bases and J by 3 bases. CDR1 and CDR2 from the germline V gene are GTSNPN and SVGIG (reference sequence). The CDR3 sequence is 13 residues long. Written as DNA, the CDR3 is TGTGCCAGATCCCGGGGGGACTACTACGAGCAGTACTTC. Its translation: CARSRGDYYEQYF.

As DNA, the CDR3 is TGTGCCAGCAGTCCTAGCGGGAGGAACCAAGAGACCCAGTACTTC. Its protein product is CASSPSGRNQETQYF. The chain couples TRBV28 to TRBJ2-5; 11 bases line up with TRBD2. Germline V lookup: CDR1 MDHEN, CDR2 SYDVKM. This CDR3 has 15 residues. Trimming took 5 bases from V and 0 from J; bases not matched to a gene: 2.

This clone was counted between two and nine times. The rearrangement joins TRBV6-1 to TRBJ1-1, with a weak D call TRBD1 (6 bases). Germline assignment: CDR1 MNHNS and CDR2 SASEGT. V dropped 2 bases and J dropped 4 bases, with 11 bases sitting between them. The CDR3 covers 14 residues. The CDR3 protein is CASSEQGRATEAFF. DNA for the CDR3: TGTGCCAGCAGTGAACAGGGGAGAGCCACTGAAGCTTTCTTT.

The sample holds a few counts of this clone. The gene calls are TRBV29-1 and TRBJ1-1; D remains ambiguous. The length of the CDR3 is 13 residues. V was cut by 7 bases and J by 3 bases, with 15 bases left in between. The germline CDR1 and CDR2 sequences are SQVTM and ANQGSEA. CDR3 sequence: CSADGGKDTEAFF. Written as DNA, the CDR3 is TGCAGCGCAGATGGAGGGAAGGACACTGAAGCTTTCTTT.

V usage is TRBV7-9 and J usage is TRBJ1-1; TRBD1 aligns across 7 bases. V shed 5 bases, J shed 2 bases, and the junction held 5 bases outside the gene matches. CDR1 is SEHNR and CDR2 is FQNEAQ in the germline V gene (reference sequence). The CDR3 covers 14 residues. The CDR3 here is CASSQGTANTEAFF. The CDR3 coding sequence is TGTGCCAGCAGCCAGGGGACAGCCAACACTGAAGCTTTCTTT.

The chain employs TRBV2 and TRBJ1-2; D is unclear. The CDR3 is 13 amino acids. V dropped 3 bases and J dropped 0 bases, with 5 bases sitting between them. Germline CDR1 is SNHLY and CDR2 is FYNNEI. CDR3 sequence reads: CASSDAANYGYTF. The CDR3 DNA sequence: TGTGCCAGCAGTGATGCAGCTAACTATGGCTACACCTTC.

This clone was counted many times. As DNA, the CDR3 is TGTGCCAGCAGCTCCGGAGCCGGCTACGAGCAGTACTTC. Protein product: CASSSGAGYEQYF. The chain has TRBV7-3 and TRBJ2-7, with D uncertain. The CDR3 has 13 residues. Germline CDR1 is SGHTA and CDR2 is FQGTGA. Trimming removed 4 bases from V and 3 bases from J, with 10 bases in between.

This clone appeared a few times. The genes are TRBV28 and TRBJ2-7, with 7 bases that match TRBD2. V was pared by 5 bases and J by 3 bases, with 10 bases of the junction left unmatched. CDR1 is MDHEN and CDR2 is SYDVKM in the germline V gene. This CDR3 is built from 15 residues. The CDR3 loop reads CASSMASGGDYEQYF. CDR3 DNA sequence: TGTGCCAGCAGTATGGCTAGCGGAGGGGACTACGAGCAGTACTTC.

The V and J genes are TRBV11-2 and TRBJ2-1; 10 bases are a match to TRBD2. With V trimmed by 5 bases and J by 9 bases, 7 bases remained unmatched. CDR3 length: 14 amino acids. Looked up from germline, CDR1 is SGHAT and CDR2 is FQNNGV. The CDR3 sequence: CASSPRTSGVEQFF. CDR3 coding DNA: TGTGCCAGCAGCCCACGGACTAGCGGAGTTGAGCAGTTCTTC.

J is TRBJ2-1 and V is TRBV19; 9 bases agree with TRBD2. The V segment lost 1 base and the J segment 6 bases; nucleotides outside the gene matches: 4. CDR3 length: 15 residues. CDR1 LNHDA and CDR2 SQIVND come from the germline V gene (reference sequence). The CDR3 region has the DNA TGTGCCAGTAGTATAGGCGGGGGGGGCCGCAATGAGCAGTTCTTC. Protein: CASSIGGGGRNEQFF.

The rearrangement links TRBV5-1 to TRBJ2-2; D might be TRBD1 (6 bases). The CDR3 loop spans 14 amino acids. The germline V gene encodes CDR1 SGHRS and CDR2 YFSETQ. The V end was cut by 1 base, the J end by 6 bases, with 10 bases between. CDR3 DNA sequence: TGCGCCAGCAGCTTGCCCCAGGGGTCCGGGGAGCTGTTTTTT. The encoded protein is CASSLPQGSGELFF.

This chain joins TRBV14 and TRBJ2-1, with 9 bases fitting TRBD2. The ends lost 4 bases at V and 5 bases at J; junction bases unmatched: 3. The CDR3 sequence is 14 residues long. CDR1 SGHDN and CDR2 FVKESK come from the germline V gene. The CDR3, as DNA: TGTGCCAGCAGCCGAGCGGGAGGCAACAATGAGCAGTTCTTC. Amino acids: CASSRAGGNNEQFF.

V usage is TRBV5-1 and J usage is TRBJ2-3; 8 bases are a match to TRBD2. Germline V gene data show CDR1 as SGHRS and CDR2 as YFSETQ. The CDR3 sequence is 14 residues long. V trimming: 7 bases; J trimming: 2 bases; junction bases outside the gene matches: 6. The CDR3 reads CASSGLAFTDTQYF. The CDR3 DNA is TGCGCCAGCTCTGGACTAGCCTTCACAGATACGCAGTATTTT.

This chain joins TRBV19 and TRBJ2-2; a weak D match, TRBD2 (6 bases). V was clipped by 7 bases and J by 4 bases, with 16 bases between them. Per the germline V gene, CDR1 is LNHDA and CDR2 is SQIVND (reference sequence). This CDR3 has 15 amino acids. CDR3 DNA sequence: TGTGCCAGTATGTTATTGGGGACTCGCACCGGGGAGCTGTTTTTT. Its protein is CASMLLGTRTGELFF.

The rearrangement joins TRBV13 to TRBJ2-7; 10 bases agree with TRBD2. The V and J ends lost 5 bases and 3 bases, in that order; junction bases with no gene match: 10. Germline V gives CDR1 PRHDT, CDR2 FYEKMQ (reference sequence). This CDR3 is built from 16 residues. The CDR3 protein is CASSLSSLAGVYEQYF. The CDR3 DNA reads TGTGCCAGCAGCCTGTCCTCGCTAGCGGGAGTCTACGAGCAGTACTTC.

This sequence joins TRBV9 and TRBJ2-1; 10 bases agree with TRBD2. The CDR3 extends over 16 amino acids. Germline V CDR1 and CDR2: SGDLS, YYNGEE. V lost 2 bases, J lost 6 bases, and 8 bases stayed unmatched. In nucleotides, the CDR3 is TGTGCCAGCAGCGTTGGGGGTCTAGCGGGAGCCAATGAGCAGTTCTTC. It codes for CASSVGGLAGANEQFF.

The chain carries TRBV5-1 and TRBJ2-2, with no clear D. The CDR3 totals 15 residues. Trimming removed 1 base from V and 2 bases from J, with 9 bases in between. Germline CDR1 SGHRS, CDR2 YFSETQ. CDR3 residues: CASSLYRLNTGELFF. For the CDR3, the DNA is TGCGCCAGCAGCTTGTATCGACTCAACACCGGGGAGCTGTTTTTT. The full variable domain, its missing parts supplied by reference TRBV5-1 and TRBJ2-2, is KAGVTQTPRYLIKTRGQQVTLSCSPISGHRSVSWYQQTPGQGLQFLFEYFSETQRNKGNFPGRFSGRQFSNSRSEMNVSTLELGDSALYLCASSLYRLNTGELFFGEGSRLTVL.

This chain uses TRBV6-5 with TRBJ1-4; no clear D gene. The CDR3 covers 12 residues. The V gene lost 5 bases and the J gene lost 12 bases, with 13 bases spanning the gap. Germline V gene data show CDR1 as MNHEY and CDR2 as SVGAGI. The CDR3 loop reads CASSLTDGELFF. The CDR3 nucleotides are TGTGCCAGCAGTCTCACCGACGGGGAACTGTTTTTT.

This CDR3 is CASSDRQGLGASGRRLHNEQFF. DNA of the CDR3: TGTGCCAGCAGTGACCGACAGGGCCTTGGGGCTAGCGGGAGAAGGCTGCACAATGAGCAGTTCTTC. The chain couples TRBV6-4 to TRBJ2-1; 10 nucleotides agree with TRBD2. V lost 2 bases and J lost 5; bases outside the gene matches: 24. Per the germline V gene, CDR1 is MRHNA and CDR2 is SNTAGT. There are 22 residues in the CDR3.

The rearrangement links TRBV18 to TRBJ1-2, with D tentatively TRBD1 (5 bases). V shed 2 bases and J shed 4 bases, with 11 bases lying between them. Germline loops: CDR1 KGHSH, CDR2 LQKENI. The CDR3 loop spans 14 amino acids. This CDR3 is CASSPTTVIYGYTF. The CDR3 DNA reads as TGTGCCAGCTCACCAACGACAGTTATCTATGGCTACACCTTC.

The chain is built from TRBV10-2 and TRBJ2-7; 10 positions match TRBD2. Germline assignment: CDR1 WSHSY and CDR2 SAAADI. The V segment lost 9 bases and the J segment 5 bases; nucleotides outside the gene matches: 10. The CDR3 covers 14 residues. The DNA for the CDR3 is TGCGCCAGTCTCGAGAGCGGGAGGGCTCACGAGCAGTACTTC. This gives the protein CASLESGRAHEQYF.

V usage is TRBV7-9 and J usage is TRBJ2-6; no definite D call. V was pared by 4 bases and J by 4 bases, with 8 bases between. CDR3 length equals 14 residues. CDR1 is SEHNR and CDR2 is FQNEAQ in the germline V gene (reference sequence). The CDR3 region is CASSSTAGANVLTF. CDR3 nucleotide sequence: TGTGCCAGCAGCTCTACTGCCGGGGCCAACGTCCTGACTTTC.

This clone occurred once. The chain joins TRBV27 to TRBJ1-5; 7 bases line up with TRBD1. Looked up from germline, CDR1 is MNHEY and CDR2 is SMNVEV (reference sequence). The CDR3 sequence is 15 residues long. Trimming removed 6 bases from V and 3 bases from J; junction bases left unmatched: 8. The CDR3: CASRTGESPNQPQHF. In DNA, the CDR3 is TGTGCCAGCAGAACAGGGGAGTCCCCCAATCAGCCCCAGCATTTT.

V gene TRBV7-9 combines with J gene TRBJ2-1, with TRBD1 matching 8 bases. Trimming removed 0 bases from V and 7 bases from J; junction bases left unmatched: 5. The CDR3 has 15 amino acids. CDR1 SEHNR and CDR2 FQNEAQ come from the germline V gene (reference sequence). The CDR3 DNA follows: TGTGCCAGCAGCTTAGCAAGGACAGGGTCGAATGAGCAGTTCTTC. Amino acids: CASSLARTGSNEQFF.

The rearrangement uses TRBV5-1 and TRBJ2-5; D is unresolved. This CDR3 comprises 15 residues. The V end was cut by 0 bases, the J end by 2 bases, with 11 bases between. Germline CDR1 SGHRS, CDR2 YFSETQ. For the CDR3, the DNA is TGCGCCAGCAGCTTGGCCGCCGAGCCGCAAGAGACCCAGTACTTC. Protein sequence: CASSLAAEPQETQYF.

The chain uses TRBV27 and TRBJ1-2, with D possibly being TRBD1 (6 bases). The V end was cut by 2 bases, the J end by 1 base, with 11 bases between. CDR1 and CDR2 (germline): MNHEY, SMNVEV (reference sequence). This CDR3 has 15 amino acids. The CDR3 spells CASSLAGGNNYGYTF. DNA of the CDR3: TGTGCCAGCAGTTTAGCGGGGGGCAATAACTATGGCTACACCTTC.

There are a few counts of this clone. The chain carries TRBV11-2 and TRBJ1-1, with D maybe TRBD1 (6 bases). CDR3 length equals 15 residues. V shed 4 bases and J shed 4 bases, with 16 bases lying between them. Per germline, CDR1 SGHAT and CDR2 FQNNGV. This chain's CDR3 is CASSSTTGRVTEAFF. The DNA for the CDR3 is TGTGCCAGCAGCTCAACTACAGGGAGGGTCACTGAAGCTTTCTTT.